This T cell receptor (beta chain) was identified during a study of Ad26.COV2.S vaccination and SARS-CoV-2 variants. Overall study: The Ad26.COV2.S arm of the COV1001 trial was where the donor was placed. Doses of Ad26.COV2.S were injected into muscle once or twice, 56 days apart.

Trimming stripped 0 bases from V and 4 bases from J, with 13 bases between. Germline CDR1 is SGHRS and CDR2 is YFSETQ. CDR3 size: 15 residues. In regard to this clone: What it recognizes is unknown.

Assay used: immunoSEQ multiplex PCR; TCRdb lists only in-frame clones, some missing. The table has roughly 700,000 clones, approximately 88% seen once; the top ten hold approximately 1.5%. Treatment reported: some 19 received Ad26.COV2.S at low or high dose, single or two shots; about 5 received placebo; per-sample allocation not given. Sampling was done on day 63 after the first vaccine or placebo injection. Study-wide points: It is possible that the TCR breadth and depth analyses underestimated the total T cell responses. Spike-specific TCR breadth ran higher among vaccine recipients than placebo recipients.

The rearrangement joins TRBV5-1 to TRBJ1-2; TRBD1 might be the D (5 bases). The receptor's source is a person between 18 and 60 years old who received the Ad26.COV2.S COVID-19 vaccine or a placebo. Here the sequenced sample was peripheral blood, taken in a trial of Ad26.COV2.S vaccine versus placebo. CDR3 residues: CASSLALGVGYGYTF. The CDR3 bases are TGCGCCAGCAGCTTGGCCTTAGGGGTCGGCTATGGCTACACCTTC.